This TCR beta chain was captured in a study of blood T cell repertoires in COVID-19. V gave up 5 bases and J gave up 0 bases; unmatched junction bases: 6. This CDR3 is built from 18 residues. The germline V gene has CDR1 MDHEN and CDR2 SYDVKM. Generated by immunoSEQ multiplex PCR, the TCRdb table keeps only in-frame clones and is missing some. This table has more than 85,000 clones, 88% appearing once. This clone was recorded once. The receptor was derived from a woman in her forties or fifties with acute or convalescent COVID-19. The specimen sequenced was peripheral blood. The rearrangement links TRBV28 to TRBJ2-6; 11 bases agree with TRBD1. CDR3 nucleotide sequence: TGTGCCAGCAGTCCACGGGGACAGGGGGTCTCTGGGGCCAACGTCCTGACTTTC. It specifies CASSPRGQGVSGANVLTF.